The clone carrying this TCR beta chain came up many times. The target antigen is unknown. From genomic DNA, two-round multiplex PCR was used to amplify TCR beta CDR3. Individual primers that were specific to each TRBV and TRBJ gene served in first-round PCR. TCRdb ran MiXCR on the multiplex PCR reads and lists one entry per CDR3 protein. The profile shows 13,000 to 15,000 distinct CDR3 sequences, about 37% of them singletons. This sample is drawn from a study of prognosis after radiotherapy for stage I lung cancer. The wider study: From April 2018 through January 2019, patients with stage I non-small cell lung cancer were enrolled.

Germline values: CDR1 GTSNPN, CDR2 SVGIG (reference sequence). With V trimmed by 3 bases and J by 4 bases, 4 bases remained unmatched. The CDR3 spans 13 residues. Peripheral venous blood was drawn in roughly 5.8-milliliter volumes, with a draw taken at each of two separate time points. Study-wide results and limits: Differences in TRBV and TRBJ gene usage were reportedly observed between patients with and without metastases.

Sequenced material: PBMCs, taken before or after stereotactic body radiation therapy (not recorded which). The origin of this receptor is a donor at least 50 years old with non-small cell lung cancer. The chain recombines TRBV30 with TRBJ2-7, with 9 bases aligning to TRBD1. The CDR3, as DNA: TGTGCCTGGAGGACAGGGGGTTCGTACGAGCAGTACTTC. Its protein product is CAWRTGGSYEQYF.